The 24 T cell receptor beta chains reported below all come from one sample, sequenced in a study of regulatory T cells in long-lasting Graves disease. Arm-PCR with iRepertoire HTBI primers amplified the CDR3 regions for these TCR beta libraries. Via MiXCR, TCRdb re-called the multiplex PCR reads, giving one row per CDR3 protein. This sample has 400,000 to 450,000 distinct CDR3 sequences; about a quarter occur once, and the top ten carry about 27%. Stated time point: persistent/refractory GD, antithyroid drugs over 5 years with positive TRAb. PBMC RNA served as the TCR library source. The sample in question was peripheral blood mononuclear cells (PBMCs), obtained when the disease was refractory, from a patient treated with antithyroid drugs. The receptors come from a female donor with Graves disease.

A word on this clonotype: It may be a read error: a sequence one base away is much more abundant. This chain connects TRBV6-2 or TRBV6-3 to TRBJ2-2; TRBD1 aligns across 8 bases. The CDR3 covers 16 residues. The junction had 7 bases not matched to a gene; V was cut back by 5 bases and J by 2 bases. Germline-derived CDR1 and CDR2 are MNHEY and SVGEGT. The CDR3, as DNA: TGTGCCAGCAGTGTCCAGGGGGCCCCAAACACCGGGGAGCTGTTTTTT. It codes for CASSVQGAPNTGELFF.

The chain couples TRBV7-9 to TRBJ1-2; no firm D call. V was shortened by 5 bases and J by 7 bases, with 20 bases between the two germline ends. Germline V gives CDR1 SEHNR, CDR2 FQNEAQ (reference sequence). CDR3 length: 15 amino acids. The CDR3 loop is CASSPPREGVSGYTF. As DNA, the CDR3 is TGTGCCAGCAGCCCGCCGAGAGAGGGTGTTAGTGGCTACACCTTC.

At least ten counts were recorded for this clonotype. The rearrangement links TRBV28 to TRBJ1-2; D not resolved. V shed 6 bases and J shed 6 bases, with 14 bases lying between them. Per the germline V gene, CDR1 is MDHEN and CDR2 is SYDVKM. CDR3 length: 13 amino acids. CDR3 bases: TGTGCCAGCAGACCCCGTAATCGTGATGGCTACACCTTC. Translated, it gives CASRPRNRDGYTF.

The chain carries TRBV19 and TRBJ2-5, with 11 bases identical to TRBD2. V trimming: 3 bases; J trimming: 7 bases; junction bases outside the gene matches: 13. The CDR3 runs 17 residues. Germline CDR1 reads LNHDA; CDR2 reads SQIVND (reference sequence). The CDR3 nucleotides are TGTGCCAGTAGTATGAGAGTAACTAGCGGGAGCGGAGGGACCCAGTACTTC. Protein product: CASSMRVTSGSGGTQYF.

This clonotype was observed a few times. CDR3 loop: CASGSDRASFHEQYF. Here the CDR3 DNA reads TGTGCCAGCGGGTCGGACAGGGCTTCTTTCCACGAGCAGTACTTC. This sequence joins TRBV2 and TRBJ2-7; 8 bases are shared with TRBD1. The V segment lost 8 bases and the J segment 5 bases; nucleotides outside the gene matches: 14. The CDR3 runs 15 residues. In germline, CDR1 is SNHLY, CDR2 FYNNEI.

This clonotype was observed at least ten times. Here the CDR3 DNA reads TGCAGTGCTAGCTTCTGGGGGAGGGATTACCAAGAGACCCAGTACTTC. This sequence encodes CSASFWGRDYQETQYF. The rearrangement uses TRBV20-1 and TRBJ2-5; 7 nucleotides agree with TRBD2. CDR1 is DFQATT, CDR2 SNEGSKA, per germline (reference sequence). The CDR3 loop spans 16 amino acids. Trimming removed 3 bases from V and 0 bases from J; junction bases left unmatched: 10.

The count of this clonotype is one. CDR3 sequence: CASSALAGGHVVQFF. CDR3 in DNA: TGTGCCAGTAGTGCCCTAGCGGGAGGCCATGTAGTGCAGTTCTTC. The V call is TRBV19, the J call TRBJ2-1, with 11 bases identical to TRBD2. The CDR3 spans 15 residues. Germline loops: CDR1 LNHDA, CDR2 SQIVND (reference sequence). The V gene end was trimmed by 5 bases and the J gene end by 12 bases; junction bases not matched to a gene: 12.

This clonotype was seen a handful of times. This rearrangement joins TRBV25-1 to TRBJ2-7; D unresolved. V was trimmed by 2 bases and J by 10 bases, leaving 9 bases between them. This CDR3 has 11 residues. The V gene's germline CDR1 is MGHDK and CDR2 SYGVNS. In nucleotides, the CDR3 is TGTGCCAGCAGTGAAGGGTGGCCTCAGTACTTC. This translates into CASSEGWPQYF.

This clonotype was seen ten or more times. V usage is TRBV6-1 and J usage is TRBJ1-1; no clear D. Trimming left V 6 bases short and J 6 bases short, with 17 bases between. The CDR3 consists of 14 residues. The germline V gene encodes CDR1 MNHNS and CDR2 SASEGT. The CDR3: CASRTLELISEAFF. The CDR3 DNA reads as TGTGCCAGCAGGACCTTGGAGCTAATTTCTGAAGCTTTCTTT.

The chain combines TRBV19 with TRBJ1-5; D gene unclear. Looked up from germline, CDR1 is LNHDA and CDR2 is SQIVND (reference sequence). Trimming cost V 3 bases and J 4 bases, with 16 bases left between them. This CDR3 is 16 amino acids long. The CDR3 reads CASSIQAGKSNQPQHF. The DNA for the CDR3 is TGTGCCAGTAGTATTCAAGCGGGCAAATCTAATCAGCCCCAGCATTTT.

The V gene is TRBV10-3, the J gene TRBJ2-5; 8 bases agree with TRBD1. V gave up 6 bases and J gave up 1 base; unmatched junction bases: 1. The CDR3 has 13 amino acids. Germline lookup yields CDR1 ENHRY and CDR2 SYGVKD. CDR3 amino acids: CAISGTGQETQYF. CDR3 in DNA: TGTGCCATCAGCGGGACAGGCCAAGAGACCCAGTACTTC.

The chain joins TRBV5-1 to TRBJ2-5, with D perhaps matching TRBD1 (6 bases). The V gene's germline CDR1 is SGHRS and CDR2 YFSETQ. With 3 bases removed from V and 5 bases from J, the gap between germline ends came to 14 bases. This CDR3 contains 14 residues. CDR3 residues: CASSSVGGPETQYF. DNA of the CDR3: TGCGCCAGCAGCTCTGTTGGGGGCCCGGAGACCCAGTACTTC.

On this clonotype: This may arise from a read error, as a much more abundant clone is one base away. The rearrangement uses TRBV7-2 and TRBJ1-6; no firm D call. The CDR3 spans 14 residues. V was shortened by 8 bases and J by 3 bases, with 11 bases between the two germline ends. Germline V gene sequence: CDR1 SGHTA, CDR2 FQGNSA. Here the CDR3 DNA reads TGTGCCAGCGGCCCAGAGTTCTATAATTCACCCCTCCACTTT. Its protein product is CASGPEFYNSPLHF.

This clonotype was counted only a few times. This chain joins TRBV29-1 and TRBJ2-7; D is ambiguous. This CDR3 spans 11 amino acids. Germline V gene data show CDR1 as SQVTM and CDR2 as ANQGSEA. Deletions cut 3 bases from V and 3 bases from J, with 6 bases between. CDR3 DNA: TGCAGCGTTGAGAGGAGCTACGAGCAGTACTTC. Residues: CSVERSYEQYF.

This clonotype was seen at least ten times. This chain connects TRBV2 to TRBJ1-2; D is undetermined. Germline CDR1 reads SNHLY; CDR2 reads FYNNEI. V was pared by 6 bases and J by 4 bases, with 9 bases between. The CDR3 is 12 residues long. The CDR3 loop reads CASSMGGYGYTF. As DNA, the CDR3 is TGTGCCAGCAGCATGGGCGGCTATGGCTACACCTTC.

The chain has TRBV20-1 and TRBJ1-1, with 7 nucleotides matching TRBD1. CDR1 is DFQATT and CDR2 is SNEGSKA in the germline V gene (reference sequence). The J segment lost 6 bases and the V segment lost 0 bases, leaving 10 bases of the junction unmatched. The CDR3 spans 15 residues. The CDR3 region has the DNA TGCAGTGCTAGAGATTTAGGGGGCGTCTCGGCTGAAGCTTTCTTT. Translating gives CSARDLGGVSAEAFF.

This clonotype was seen repeatedly, ten times or more. The V and J genes are TRBV28 and TRBJ1-4, with D hard to call. Trimming removed 6 bases at V and 1 base at J, with 9 bases between. Germline lookup yields CDR1 MDHEN and CDR2 SYDVKM. The CDR3 spans 14 residues. CDR3 bases: TGTGCCAGCAGGCCCCCGGGAACTAATGAAAAACTGTTTTTT. It translates to CASRPPGTNEKLFF.

J is TRBJ2-7 and V is TRBV7-2, with TRBD2 identical over 7 bases. Germline CDR1 is SGHTA and CDR2 is FQGNSA. Trimming removed 3 bases from V and 5 bases from J; junction bases left unmatched: 7. CDR3 size: 14 residues. The CDR3 is CASSFRGGSNEQYF. CDR3 nucleotide sequence: TGTGCCAGCAGCTTTCGGGGAGGGAGCAACGAGCAGTACTTC.

This clonotype was observed a handful of times. The chain employs TRBV6-1 and TRBJ2-7; perhaps TRBD2 as D (5 bases). Trimming stripped 6 bases from V and 5 bases from J, with 17 bases between. The germline V gene has CDR1 MNHNS and CDR2 SASEGT. The CDR3 sequence is 14 residues long. The DNA for the CDR3 is TGTGCCAGCAGAGAAAGGACCGTCGGGGACGAGCAGTACTTC. Its translation: CASRERTVGDEQYF.

This clonotype was counted between two and nine times. The chain employs TRBV18 and TRBJ1-2, with a tentative D call TRBD1 (5 bases). The germline V and J ends were trimmed by 4 bases and 0 bases, with 18 bases remaining between them. CDR3 length: 17 amino acids. The germline V gene has CDR1 KGHSH and CDR2 LQKENI. Here the CDR3 reads CASSLQETAASNYGYTF. In DNA, the CDR3 is TGTGCCAGCTCACTACAGGAAACAGCCGCCTCTAACTATGGCTACACCTTC.

Notes on this clonotype: This clone may be a read error of a much larger clone one base away. This chain links TRBV7-2 with TRBJ2-1; 11 nucleotides line up with TRBD2. This CDR3 region has 15 residues. Germline assignment: CDR1 SGHTA and CDR2 FQGNSA. The CDR3 DNA is TGTGCCAGCGGCTTAGCGGGAGGGCCGTTAAATGAGCAGTTCTTC. Translated, it gives CASGLAGGPLNEQFF.

The V call is TRBV20-1, the J call TRBJ2-4; 7 bases match TRBD2. The trim removed 3 bases at V and 3 bases at J, leaving 8 bases unmatched. The CDR3 is 15 amino acids. Germline assignment: CDR1 DFQATT and CDR2 SNEGSKA (reference sequence). The CDR3 reads CSARRAGVGKNIQYF. In DNA, the CDR3 is TGCAGTGCTAGGAGGGCGGGAGTCGGCAAAAACATTCAGTACTTC.

This clonotype was found many times. The V gene is TRBV5-1, the J gene TRBJ1-5, with no clear D. Germline CDR1 and CDR2: SGHRS and YFSETQ. The CDR3 runs 13 residues. Between the trimmed V and J ends, which lost 0 bases and 3 bases, there was a span of 4 bases. CDR3 nucleotides: TGCGCCAGCAGCTTGGGGGTCAATCAGCCCCAGCATTTT. Translated, it gives CASSLGVNQPQHF.

The chain couples TRBV19 to TRBJ2-2, with 7 bases fitting TRBD1. Looked up from germline, CDR1 is LNHDA and CDR2 is SQIVND (reference sequence). The V segment lost 4 bases and the J segment 4 bases; nucleotides outside the gene matches: 6. There are 15 residues in the CDR3. The CDR3 reads CASSTDRVGTGELFF. The CDR3 DNA sequence: TGTGCCAGTAGTACCGACAGGGTAGGCACCGGGGAGCTGTTTTTT.